The entry below gives a single TCR beta chain sequence along with its context. Its antigen is not identified. The read stops 3 residues short of the end of the CDR3; the missing end is completed from the germline J gene. V was shortened by 6 bases and J by 4 bases, with 15 bases between the two germline ends. The CDR3 spans 13 residues. From germline, CDR1 is GTSNPN and CDR2 SVGIG (reference sequence). These data belong to a study of Tregs in tolerant kidney transplant recipients. Findings and limits, study-wide: Some patients' samples used different primers over time, so nucleotide sequences weren't comparable.

Recipients received nonmyeloablative bone marrow transplants from related graft donors, with transient mixed chimerism. Thawed PBMCs were FACS-sorted into unstimulated CD4+CD25+CD127- regulatory T cells, CD4+CD25- non-regulatory cells, CD4 and CD8 cells. The data were produced by immunoSEQ multiplex PCR, yet TCRdb's version contains in-frame clones alone and is incomplete. The table counts roughly 2,500 clones; more than 35% lies in the top ten. The sequenced sample was CD8+ T cells from blood (PBMCs), obtained 6 months after the transplant. This rearrangement joins TRBV30 to TRBJ1-1; possible D gene TRBD1, 6 bases. The source of this sequence is a human patient who received a combined kidney and bone marrow transplant. A share of the T cells may be of graft donor origin. CDR3 DNA, as far as it was read: TGTGCCTGTTATACAGGGCTCCGCACTGAA. Translated, it gives CACYTGLRTE. The complete CDR3 protein is CACYTGLRTEAFF. Full variable domain (missing parts from reference TRBV30 and TRBJ1-1): SQTIHQWPATLVQPVGSPLSLECTVEGTSNPNLYWYRQAAGRGLQLLFYSVGIGQISSEVPQNLSASRPQDRQFILSSKKLLLSDSGFYLCACYTGLRTEAFFGQGTRLTVV.